This TCR beta chain is drawn from a study of blood T cell repertoires in COVID-19. Study summary: PBMCs, B-cell-depleted T cells, or T cells provided the cDNA or gDNA that made up the material.

Here immunoSEQ multiplex PCR was the method, and the copy in TCRdb shows in-frame clones only, minus some. The data hold about 120,000 clones, with around four fifths observed a single time. The CDR3 runs 16 residues. Germline CDR1 MNHEY, CDR2 SMNVEV (reference sequence). With 6 bases clipped from V and 0 bases from J, the junction kept 8 bases outside the gene matches. Sequences were obtained from peripheral blood. The V call is TRBV27, the J call TRBJ2-7, with 10 bases matching TRBD2. The clonotype comes from a man aged 60 to 75 with acute or convalescent COVID-19. CDR3 loop: CASSRLTSGISYEQYF. The CDR3 DNA is TGTGCCAGCAGCCGGCTTACTAGCGGGATCTCCTACGAGCAGTACTTC.